These T cell receptor beta chains were read from a single sample in a study of cytomegalovirus exposure and HLA in healthy donors. The table came from immunoSEQ multiplex PCR; TCRdb's copy has only in-frame clones and leaves some out. Of 280,000 or so clones listed, around 87% are singletons. Sequencing was performed on PBMCs. These TCRs come from a woman under 30 in good health and CMV-seronegative. CDR3s include the opening cysteine and the closing phenylalanine or tryptophan. D genes are given only for firm matches. Clone sizes are given selectively: once, few, many, or a class where the clone is expanded.

d_gene: -
abundance: -
v_gene: TRBV5-1
j_gene: TRBJ2-4
CDR3aa: CASSLKSRNIQYF
CDR3nt: TGCGCCAGCAGCTTGAAATCCCGGAACATTCAGTACTTC

d_gene: -
abundance: -
v_gene: TRBV11-2
j_gene: TRBJ2-3
CDR3aa: CASSFIQGPDTQYF
CDR3nt: TGTGCCAGCAGCTTTATCCAGGGGCCAGATACGCAGTATTTT

d_gene: -
abundance: -
v_gene: TRBV18
j_gene: TRBJ2-5
CDR3aa: CASSRVGAETQYF
CDR3nt: TGTGCCAGCTCACGGGTTGGGGCAGAGACCCAGTACTTC

d_gene: TRBD1
abundance: few
v_gene: TRBV7-6
j_gene: TRBJ1-5
CDR3aa: CASSLTGDQPQHF
CDR3nt: TGTGCCAGCAGCTTAACAGGGGACCAGCCCCAGCATTTT

d_gene: TRBD1
abundance: -
v_gene: TRBV5-1
j_gene: TRBJ2-7
CDR3aa: CASSRQGPHYEQYF
CDR3nt: TGCGCCAGCAGCAGACAGGGGCCTCACTACGAGCAGTACTTC

d_gene: -
abundance: -
v_gene: TRBV6-4
j_gene: TRBJ2-7
CDR3aa: CASRAPGGGGNEQYF
CDR3nt: TGTGCCAGCAGAGCCCCTGGGGGTGGGGGCAACGAGCAGTACTTC

d_gene: -
abundance: -
v_gene: TRBV6-5
j_gene: TRBJ2-3
CDR3aa: CASSYGQGTQYF
CDR3nt: TGTGCCAGCAGTTACGGGCAAGGAACGCAGTATTTT

d_gene: -
abundance: -
v_gene: TRBV9
j_gene: TRBJ2-5
CDR3aa: CASSASQRARATQYF
CDR3nt: TGTGCCAGCAGCGCTTCCCAGAGGGCTAGGGCGACCCAGTACTTC

d_gene: -
abundance: -
v_gene: TRBV4-1
j_gene: TRBJ2-1
CDR3aa: CASGGTPYNEQFF
CDR3nt: TGCGCCAGCGGGGGGACCCCCTACAATGAGCAGTTCTTC

d_gene: TRBD2
abundance: -
v_gene: TRBV30
j_gene: TRBJ2-3
CDR3aa: CAWTAGGGTDTQYF
CDR3nt: TGTGCCTGGACAGCGGGGGGGGGCACAGATACGCAGTATTTT

d_gene: TRBD2
abundance: -
v_gene: TRBV7-3
j_gene: TRBJ2-7
CDR3aa: CASSPGLAGFSGEQYF
CDR3nt: TGTGCCAGCAGCCCCGGCCTAGCGGGCTTTAGCGGCGAGCAGTACTTC

d_gene: TRBD2
abundance: -
v_gene: TRBV2
j_gene: TRBJ2-1
CDR3aa: CASSYPNTSGSSYNEQFF
CDR3nt: TGTGCCAGCAGTTACCCTAATACTAGCGGGAGTTCCTACAATGAGCAGTTCTTC

d_gene: -
abundance: few
v_gene: TRBV25-1
j_gene: TRBJ2-5
CDR3aa: CASSPKSGVGETQYF
CDR3nt: TGTGCCAGCAGTCCCAAATCAGGGGTGGGAGAGACCCAGTACTTC

d_gene: -
abundance: -
v_gene: TRBV28
j_gene: TRBJ2-3
CDR3aa: CASSLGQTTDTQYF
CDR3nt: TGTGCCAGCAGTTTGGGGCAGACCACAGATACGCAGTATTTT

d_gene: TRBD2
abundance: -
v_gene: TRBV9
j_gene: TRBJ2-3
CDR3aa: CASSLRDSLAGTDTQYF
CDR3nt: TGTGCCAGCAGCCTCCGGGACAGTCTAGCGGGAACAGATACGCAGTATTTT

d_gene: TRBD1
abundance: -
v_gene: TRBV5-5
j_gene: TRBJ1-2
CDR3aa: CASSPNRGVGGYTF
CDR3nt: TGTGCCAGCAGCCCAAACAGGGGCGTGGGCGGCTACACCTTC

d_gene: TRBD1
abundance: -
v_gene: TRBV18
j_gene: TRBJ2-5
CDR3aa: CASTRGLGETQYF
CDR3nt: TGTGCCAGCACCAGGGGGCTTGGGGAGACCCAGTACTTC

d_gene: -
abundance: -
v_gene: TRBV4-1
j_gene: TRBJ1-1
CDR3aa: CASSQGPLRNTEAFF
CDR3nt: TGCGCCAGCAGCCAAGGTCCCTTGAGGAACACTGAAGCTTTCTTT

d_gene: -
abundance: -
v_gene: TRBV4-1
j_gene: TRBJ1-1
CDR3aa: CASSRDVTRSGPGAFF
CDR3nt: TGCGCCAGCAGCCGTGATGTAACTCGATCCGGCCCGGGGGCTTTCTTT

d_gene: -
abundance: -
v_gene: TRBV5-1
j_gene: TRBJ2-1
CDR3aa: CASNPSTGTLGHNEQFF
CDR3nt: TGCGCCAGCAACCCCTCCACCGGGACTCTAGGACACAATGAGCAGTTCTTC

d_gene: -
abundance: -
v_gene: TRBV7-9
j_gene: TRBJ2-3
CDR3aa: CASTGAGPVADTQYF
CDR3nt: TGTGCCAGCACCGGGGCGGGGCCGGTTGCAGATACGCAGTATTTT

d_gene: TRBD2
abundance: -
v_gene: TRBV7-2
j_gene: TRBJ2-7
CDR3aa: CASSFGLASYEQYF
CDR3nt: TGTGCCAGCAGCTTTGGACTAGCGTCCTACGAGCAGTACTTC